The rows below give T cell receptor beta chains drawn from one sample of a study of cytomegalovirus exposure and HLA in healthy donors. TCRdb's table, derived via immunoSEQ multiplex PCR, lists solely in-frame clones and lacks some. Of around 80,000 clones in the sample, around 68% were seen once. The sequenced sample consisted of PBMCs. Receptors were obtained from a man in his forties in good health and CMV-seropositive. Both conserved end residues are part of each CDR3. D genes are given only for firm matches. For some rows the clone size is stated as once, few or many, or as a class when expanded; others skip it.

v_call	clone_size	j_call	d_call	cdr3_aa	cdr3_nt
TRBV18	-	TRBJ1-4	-	CASSPTRASATNEKLFF	TGTGCCAGCTCACCTACGAGGGCGTCTGCAACTAATGAAAAACTGTTTTTT
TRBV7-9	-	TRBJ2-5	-	CASSRTGGETQYF	TGTGCCAGCAGCCGGACTGGGGGGGAGACCCAGTACTTC
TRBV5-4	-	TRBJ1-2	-	CASSPRDLGYGYTF	TGTGCCAGCAGCCCCAGGGACTTGGGGTATGGCTACACCTTC
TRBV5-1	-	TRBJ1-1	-	CASSLEGLGTEAFF	TGCGCCAGCAGCTTGGAGGGGCTGGGCACTGAAGCTTTCTTT
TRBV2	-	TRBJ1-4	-	CASSEALGRAEKLFF	TGTGCCAGCAGTGAAGCGCTTGGGCGGGCGGAAAAACTGTTTTTT
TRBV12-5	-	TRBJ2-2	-	CASGWRTTGELFF	TGTGCTAGTGGCTGGAGGACCACCGGGGAGCTGTTTTTT
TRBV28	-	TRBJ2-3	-	CASSLLADTQYF	TGTGCCAGCAGTTTATTAGCTGATACGCAGTATTTT
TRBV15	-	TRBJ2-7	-	CATSIGTLSYEQYF	TGTGCCACCAGCATTGGGACACTCTCCTACGAGCAGTACTTC
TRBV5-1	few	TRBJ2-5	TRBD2	CASSSTSGGTGTQYF	TGCGCCAGCAGCTCGACTAGCGGGGGAACGGGGACCCAGTACTTC
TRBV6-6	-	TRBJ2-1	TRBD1	CASSEGTGSYNEQFF	TGTGCCAGCAGTGAGGGGACAGGGTCCTACAATGAGCAGTTCTTC
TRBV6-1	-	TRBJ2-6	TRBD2	CASSGGLAGLTSGANVLTF	TGTGCCAGCAGTGGGGGGCTAGCGGGACTGACCTCTGGGGCCAACGTCCTGACTTTC
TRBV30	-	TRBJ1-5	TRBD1	CAWSKGAEQPQHF	TGTGCCTGGAGTAAGGGGGCCGAACAGCCCCAGCATTTT
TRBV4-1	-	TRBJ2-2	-	CASRRVLTGELFF	TGCGCCAGCAGGCGCGTCCTCACCGGGGAGCTGTTTTTT
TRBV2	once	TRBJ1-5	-	CASSEQFSNQPQHF	TGTGCCAGCAGTGAACAGTTTAGCAATCAGCCCCAGCATTTT
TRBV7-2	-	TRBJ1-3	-	CASSVESSGNTIYF	TGTGCCAGCAGCGTAGAGAGCTCTGGAAACACCATATATTTT
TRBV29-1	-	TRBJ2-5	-	CSVERTFGETQYF	TGCAGCGTTGAGAGGACATTTGGAGAGACCCAGTACTTC
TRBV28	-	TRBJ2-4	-	CASSLYGTLAKNIQYF	TGTGCCAGCAGTCTCTATGGGACACTAGCCAAAAACATTCAGTACTTC
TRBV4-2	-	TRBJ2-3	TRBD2	CASSQVSGRGTDTQYF	TGTGCCAGCAGCCAAGTTTCCGGGAGGGGGACAGATACGCAGTATTTT
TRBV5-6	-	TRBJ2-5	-	CASSLGRGETQYF	TGTGCCAGCAGCTTGGGCCGCGGCGAGACCCAGTACTTC
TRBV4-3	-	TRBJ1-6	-	CASSQDRGQTASPLHF	TGCGCCAGCAGCCAAGATCGGGGACAAACTGCTTCACCCCTCCACTTT
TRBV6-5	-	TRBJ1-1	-	CASSYPGRPTEAFF	TGTGCCAGCAGTTACCCTGGGAGACCCACTGAAGCTTTCTTT
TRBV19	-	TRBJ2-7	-	CASSIEHPYEQYF	TGTGCCAGTAGTATTGAACACCCCTACGAGCAGTACTTC
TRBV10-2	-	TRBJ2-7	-	CAAREGGTYEQYF	TGCGCCGCGAGAGAGGGAGGTACCTACGAGCAGTACTTC
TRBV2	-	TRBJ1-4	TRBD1	CASSKPGQGHEKLFF	TGTGCCAGCAGCAAGCCGGGACAGGGGCATGAAAAACTGTTTTTT
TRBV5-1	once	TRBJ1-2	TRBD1	CASSSGGQGQDYGYTF	TGCGCCAGCAGTAGTGGGGGACAGGGGCAGGACTATGGCTACACCTTC
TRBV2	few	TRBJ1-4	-	CASLRGTNEKLFF	TGTGCCAGCTTAAGGGGGACTAATGAAAAACTGTTTTTT
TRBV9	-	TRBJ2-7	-	CASSGGNEQYF	TGTGCCAGCAGCGGCGGGAACGAGCAGTACTTC
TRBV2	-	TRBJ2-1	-	CASGGNTDNEQFF	TGTGCCAGCGGCGGGAATACAGACAATGAGCAGTTCTTC
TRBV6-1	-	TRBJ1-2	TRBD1	CASRRGQDPNGYTF	TGTGCCAGCAGGAGGGGGCAGGACCCCAATGGCTACACCTTC
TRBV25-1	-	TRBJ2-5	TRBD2	CASSNAGGPQETQYF	TGTGCCAGCAGTAACGCGGGGGGGCCTCAAGAGACCCAGTACTTC
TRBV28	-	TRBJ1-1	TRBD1	CASSLADRENTEAFF	TGTGCCAGCAGTTTAGCGGACAGGGAGAACACTGAAGCTTTCTTT
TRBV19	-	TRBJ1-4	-	CASSIYRAQARGEKLFF	TGTGCCAGTAGTATATACCGGGCCCAAGCCCGGGGTGAAAAACTGTTTTTT
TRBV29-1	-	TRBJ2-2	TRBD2	CSVEGDYDTGELFF	TGCAGCGTTGAAGGGGACTATGACACCGGGGAGCTGTTTTTT
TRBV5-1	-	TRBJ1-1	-	CASRGRGSTEAFF	TGCGCCAGCAGGGGGAGGGGGAGCACTGAAGCTTTCTTT
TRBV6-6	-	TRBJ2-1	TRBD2	CASSKDGLAVYNEQFF	TGTGCCAGCAGTAAGGACGGACTAGCGGTCTACAATGAGCAGTTCTTC
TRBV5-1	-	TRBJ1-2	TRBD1	CASREIETGGPGYTF	TGCGCCAGCAGGGAGATTGAGACAGGGGGCCCTGGCTACACCTTC
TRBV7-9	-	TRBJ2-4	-	CASSLGTGRGEDIQYF	TGTGCCAGCAGCTTAGGGACAGGGAGGGGCGAGGACATTCAGTACTTC
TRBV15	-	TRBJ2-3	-	CATSRDNWPASIDTQYF	TGTGCCACCAGCAGAGATAATTGGCCGGCTAGCATAGATACGCAGTATTTT
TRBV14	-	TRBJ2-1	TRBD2	CASSQGPRGARYNEQFF	TGTGCCAGCAGCCAAGGGCCGCGGGGGGCACGGTACAATGAGCAGTTCTTC
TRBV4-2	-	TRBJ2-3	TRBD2	CASSQDGERGADTQYF	TGTGCCAGCAGCCAAGATGGTGAGCGGGGGGCAGATACGCAGTATTTT
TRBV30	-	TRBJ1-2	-	CATIRFNYGYTF	TGTGCCACTATACGTTTTAACTATGGCTACACCTTC
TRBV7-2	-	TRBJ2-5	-	CASSLTAQETQYF	TGTGCCAGCAGTCTGACAGCCCAAGAGACCCAGTACTTC
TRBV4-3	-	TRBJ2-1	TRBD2	CASSPSAGGQYNEQFF	TGCGCCAGCAGCCCTTCAGCGGGGGGGCAATACAATGAGCAGTTCTTC
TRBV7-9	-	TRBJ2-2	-	CASSLSGGSLRYTGELFF	TGTGCCAGCAGCCTATCCGGAGGGTCCCTAAGATACACCGGGGAGCTGTTTTTT
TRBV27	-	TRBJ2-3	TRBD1	CASMRGPTDTQYF	TGTGCCAGCATGAGGGGGCCCACAGATACGCAGTATTTT
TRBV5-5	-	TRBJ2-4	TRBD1	CASSLGDRNIQYF	TGTGCCAGCAGCTTGGGGGACAGAAACATTCAGTACTTC
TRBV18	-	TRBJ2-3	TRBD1	CASSLFPPGTGGTDTQYF	TGTGCCAGCTCGCTCTTTCCCCCAGGGACAGGGGGCACAGATACGCAGTATTTT
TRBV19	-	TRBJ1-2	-	CASSGGNLRYGYTF	TGTGCCAGTTCGGGAGGGAACTTGCGCTATGGCTACACCTTC
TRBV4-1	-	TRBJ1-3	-	CASSQVAATGNTIYF	TGCGCCAGCAGCCAAGTGGCGGCTACTGGAAACACCATATATTTT
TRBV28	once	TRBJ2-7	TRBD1	CASEDRDYEQYF	TGTGCCAGCGAAGACAGGGACTACGAGCAGTACTTC
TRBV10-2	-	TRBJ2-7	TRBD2	CAIAEGLAGPSEQYF	TGCGCCATCGCTGAGGGACTAGCGGGACCCAGCGAGCAGTACTTC
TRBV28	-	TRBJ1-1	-	CASSFGGKPEAFF	TGTGCCAGCAGTTTTGGGGGGAAGCCTGAAGCTTTCTTT
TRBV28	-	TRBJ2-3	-	CASNKRGTDTQYF	TGTGCCAGCAACAAGCGGGGCACAGATACGCAGTATTTT
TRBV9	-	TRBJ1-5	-	CASSTQGSQPQHF	TGTGCCAGCAGCACACAGGGAAGTCAGCCCCAGCATTTT
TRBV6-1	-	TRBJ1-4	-	CASSEARGGLNEKLFF	TGTGCCAGCAGTGAAGCTCGGGGGGGACTTAATGAAAAACTGTTTTTT
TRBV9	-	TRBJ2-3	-	CASSPQITDTQYF	TGTGCCAGCAGCCCCCAAATCACAGATACGCAGTATTTT
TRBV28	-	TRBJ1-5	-	CASSSNYQPQHF	TGTGCCAGCAGTTCCAACTATCAGCCCCAGCATTTT